These 27 T cell receptor beta chains were sequenced from one sample in a study of blood T cells in healthy people across ages. PCR was performed a second time for about 6 to 11 cycles using a sample-barcoded 5' primer and a J-beta primer mix. TCRdb analysed the 5' RACE reads with MiXCR anew, one entry per CDR3 protein. This sample has around 650,000 distinct CDR3 sequences, with 32% found just once. The material sequenced was blood. These receptors were taken from a woman older than 75 in good health.

The V and J genes are TRBV30 and TRBJ2-7; no reliable D call. The CDR3 has 12 residues. Germline CDR1 and CDR2: GTSNPN and SVGIG (reference sequence). Trimming shortened V by 3 bases and J by 4 bases, and 10 bases separated the two germline ends. The DNA for the CDR3 is TGTGCCTGGAGCGAAGGACCTTACGAGCAGTACTTC. This sequence encodes CAWSEGPYEQYF.

This clonotype was counted many times. A much larger clonotype is one base distant, so this may be a read error. CDR3 DNA: TGTGCCAGCAGCCCCGCGCGGGGAGAGGGGGCTTACGAGCAGTACTTC. It translates to CASSPARGEGAYEQYF. The V and J genes are TRBV7-6 and TRBJ2-7; possibly TRBD1 for D (7 bases). Looked up from germline, CDR1 is SGHVS and CDR2 is FNYEAQ. V was trimmed by 5 bases and J by 4 bases, leaving 21 bases between them. The length of the CDR3 is 16 residues.

This clonotype was detected only once. This may come from a read error, since a much larger clone is one base off. The chain has TRBV5-1 and TRBJ2-4; unclear D gene. In germline, CDR1 is SGHRS, CDR2 YFSETQ. The length of the CDR3 is 14 residues. Deletions cut 2 bases from V and 13 bases from J, with 19 bases between. In nucleotides, the CDR3 is TGCGCCAGCAGCTTTGGCAGGTTTAACTACAAGCAGTACTTC. Translating it yields CASSFGRFNYKQYF.

This clonotype was recorded many times. This chain joins TRBV7-3 and TRBJ2-1; D is unresolved. V was clipped by 6 bases and J by 0 bases, with 9 bases between them. Germline CDR1 is SGHTA and CDR2 is FQGTGA. The CDR3 runs to 14 residues. The CDR3 protein is CASSRSDSYNEQFF. The CDR3 DNA reads TGTGCCAGCAGTCGCTCGGACTCCTACAATGAGCAGTTCTTC.

This clonotype was observed a handful of times. The V gene is TRBV7-6, the J gene TRBJ1-1; D not resolved. Germline loops: CDR1 SGHVS, CDR2 FNYEAQ. This CDR3 has 15 residues. Trimming shortened V by 5 bases and J by 0 bases, and 13 bases separated the two germline ends. The CDR3 loop reads CASSRATDMNTEAFF. Written as DNA, the CDR3 is TGTGCCAGCAGCCGCGCGACTGATATGAACACTGAAGCTTTCTTT.

This clonotype was counted many times. This chain joins TRBV10-3 and TRBJ2-3; tentative D call: TRBD1 (6 bases). Germline V gene data show CDR1 as ENHRY and CDR2 as SYGVKD. Deletions cut 1 base from V and 4 bases from J, with 9 bases between. There are 14 residues in the CDR3. As DNA, the CDR3 is TGTGCCATCAGTGAGTTTGCAGGGGCAGATACGCAGTATTTT. Translation: CAISEFAGADTQYF.

The chain employs TRBV20-1 and TRBJ2-7; 7 bases fit TRBD1. Germline CDR1 reads DFQATT; CDR2 reads SNEGSKA (reference sequence). J gave up 4 bases and V 4 bases, and 7 bases lay outside the gene matches. There are 13 residues in the CDR3. This chain's CDR3 is CSAKDREKYEQYF. DNA for the CDR3: TGCAGTGCTAAAGACAGGGAGAAGTACGAGCAGTACTTC.

This clonotype was seen repeatedly, ten times or more. Written as DNA, the CDR3 is TGCAGTGCTAGGTCCGGGGGAAATCAGCCCCAGCATTTT. Its translation: CSARSGGNQPQHF. This chain links TRBV20-1 with TRBJ1-5; D may be TRBD1 (5 bases). There are 13 residues in the CDR3. Germline V gene sequence: CDR1 DFQATT, CDR2 SNEGSKA (reference sequence). Trimming shortened V by 3 bases and J by 4 bases, and 10 bases separated the two germline ends.

This clonotype occurred many times. The chain joins TRBV7-2 to TRBJ2-1; 7 nucleotides line up with TRBD2. Germline trimming cut 5 bases from V and 1 base from J; bases unmatched to any gene: 8. This CDR3 has 16 amino acids. CDR1 is SGHTA and CDR2 is FQGNSA in the germline V gene. The CDR3 loop is CASSRLPGGSYNEQFF. For the CDR3, the DNA is TGTGCCAGCAGCCGACTACCCGGGGGGTCCTACAATGAGCAGTTCTTC.

Of note for this clonotype: A junction end diverges from the germline sequence, so it may reflect a read error. The CDR3 protein is CASIGLRDTEAFF. The DNA of the CDR3 is TGTGCCAGCATTGGGCTAAGGGACACTGAGGCTTTCTTT. The chain joins TRBV25-1 to TRBJ1-1; D is possibly TRBD1 (6 bases). This CDR3 has 13 amino acids. Germline assignment: CDR1 MGHDK and CDR2 SYGVNS.

This clonotype has at least ten counts. V and J are TRBV6-1 and TRBJ2-7; TRBD1 aligns across 10 bases. The V and J ends lost 2 bases and 6 bases, in that order; junction bases with no gene match: 4. There are 14 residues in the CDR3. Per germline, CDR1 MNHNS and CDR2 SASEGT. CDR3 residues: CASSEIRDRGEQYF. CDR3 DNA: TGTGCCAGCAGTGAAATCCGGGACAGGGGCGAGCAGTACTTC.

This clonotype showed up just a few times. The V call is TRBV7-9, the J call TRBJ1-4; D is undetermined. CDR3 length: 14 amino acids. CDR1 and CDR2 (germline): SEHNR, FQNEAQ (reference sequence). The V end was cut by 5 bases, the J end by 7 bases, with 14 bases between. This CDR3 is CASSDGIEGEKLFF. The CDR3 DNA reads TGTGCCAGCAGCGACGGCATCGAAGGTGAAAAACTGTTTTTT.

V usage is TRBV25-1 and J usage is TRBJ2-5; possibly TRBD2 for D (7 bases). Germline-derived CDR1 and CDR2 are MGHDK and SYGVNS. V was pared by 7 bases and J by 11 bases, with 35 bases between. This CDR3 region has 18 residues. The CDR3 here is CASTPSRRGGNRNNEQYF. CDR3 bases: TGTGCCAGCACCCCTTCGAGAAGGGGGGGCAATAGGAACAATGAGCAGTACTTC.

The chain employs TRBV7-2 and TRBJ1-2; D gene unclear. The germline V gene encodes CDR1 SGHTA and CDR2 FQGNSA. Trimming took 2 bases from V and 8 from J, leaving 12 bases between them. The length of the CDR3 is 13 residues. The CDR3 here is CASSLKISYGYTF. The CDR3 DNA reads TGTGCCAGCAGCTTAAAAATTTCATACGGCTACACCTTC.

V and J are TRBV5-1 and TRBJ2-1; the D is unclear. The CDR3 contains 14 residues. The V and J ends lost 0 bases and 8 bases respectively, with 12 bases between them. Germline CDR1 and CDR2: SGHRS and YFSETQ. In DNA, the CDR3 is TGCGCCAGCAGCTTGGCGTACCCCGGAGATGAGCAGTTCTTC. Residues: CASSLAYPGDEQFF.

The gene calls are TRBV7-2 and TRBJ2-7; 8 bases are a match to TRBD2. The germline V gene encodes CDR1 SGHTA and CDR2 FQGNSA. Trimming removed 3 bases from V and 1 base from J; junction bases left unmatched: 8. There are 16 residues in the CDR3. CDR3 sequence: CASSFDSGGGSYEQYF. The CDR3 coding sequence is TGTGCCAGCAGCTTCGACAGCGGGGGAGGTTCCTACGAGCAGTACTTC. Using reference TRBV7-2 and TRBJ2-7 for the parts outside the CDR3, the full variable domain is GAGVSQSPSNKVTEKGKDVELRCDPISGHTALYWYRQSLGQGLEFLIYFQGNSAPDKSGLPSDRFSAERTGGSVSTLTIQRTQQEDSAVYLCASSFDSGGGSYEQYFGPGTRLTVT.

There are many counts of this clonotype. CDR3 bases: TGCAGCGTTGTTGGACAGGGGTTCTACAATGAGCAGTTCTTC. Translated: CSVVGQGFYNEQFF. The chain has TRBV29-1 and TRBJ2-1; 9 bases agree with TRBD1. Germline V gene lookup returns CDR1 SQVTM and CDR2 ANQGSEA. V shed 4 bases, J shed 3 bases, and the junction held 4 bases outside the gene matches. This CDR3 region has 14 residues.

This clonotype was detected a few times. This may be a read error, as it is one base from a much larger clone. The V gene is TRBV29-1, the J gene TRBJ2-3; tentatively, D is TRBD1 (5 bases). Trimming removed 5 bases at V and 6 bases at J, with 15 bases between. Germline loops: CDR1 SQVTM, CDR2 ANQGSEA. This CDR3 is 13 amino acids long. CDR3 region: CSVNPGHGDTQYF. Here the CDR3 DNA reads TGCAGCGTTAACCCTGGACACGGCGATACGCAGTATTTT.

This chain connects TRBV2 to TRBJ2-4, with D hard to call. The J call is doubtful: the DNA matches TRBJ2-7 better. Germline V CDR1 and CDR2: SNHLY, FYNNEI. The CDR3 loop spans 12 amino acids. The CDR3 sequence: CASSGDTNEQYF. For the CDR3, the DNA is TGTGCCAGCAGTGGCGACACGAACGAGCAGTACTTC.

This chain joins TRBV6-5 and TRBJ2-1, with 7 nucleotides matching TRBD1. The junction had 7 bases not matched to a gene; V was cut back by 6 bases and J by 8 bases. Germline V gene data show CDR1 as MNHEY and CDR2 as SVGAGI. The CDR3 contains 13 residues. CDR3 nucleotide sequence: TGTGCCAGCAGGCAATACAGGGGTGATGAGCAGTTCTTC. Translating gives CASRQYRGDEQFF.

DNA of the CDR3: TGCAGTGCTAGAGATCTTAACAGGGGAACTAATGAAAAACTGTTTTTT. This codes for CSARDLNRGTNEKLFF. V gene TRBV20-1 combines with J gene TRBJ1-4; 7 bases are a match to TRBD1. V dropped 0 bases and J dropped 1; count of bases not matched to a gene: 5. Germline loops: CDR1 DFQATT, CDR2 SNEGSKA (reference sequence). This CDR3 is built from 16 residues.

This clonotype occurred a few times. The chain recombines TRBV7-2 with TRBJ1-2, with 9 bases lining up with TRBD1. The trim removed 7 bases at V and 5 bases at J, leaving 5 bases unmatched. The CDR3 is made up of 13 amino acids. In germline, CDR1 is SGHTA, CDR2 FQGNSA. The DNA of the CDR3 is TGTGCCAGCAAGTCCGGACAGGGGTATGGCTACACCTTC. This translates into CASKSGQGYGYTF.

The chain has TRBV7-2 and TRBJ1-1; a weak D match, TRBD1 (5 bases). Between the trimmed V and J ends, which lost 6 bases and 4 bases, there was a span of 18 bases. The germline V gene has CDR1 SGHTA and CDR2 FQGNSA. The length of the CDR3 is 15 residues. The DNA of the CDR3 is TGTGCCAGCAGTTATACGTCAACCGGGGGCACTGAAGCTTTCTTT. Translating it yields CASSYTSTGGTEAFF.

CDR3: CASSLDLAGEQYF. The CDR3, as DNA: TGTGCCAGCAGCTTGGACTTAGCGGGCGAGCAGTACTTC. V gene TRBV7-3 combines with J gene TRBJ2-7; TRBD2 agrees at 7 bases. The CDR3 loop spans 13 amino acids. Per germline, CDR1 SGHTA and CDR2 FQGTGA. V lost 3 bases, J lost 6 bases, and 5 bases stayed unmatched.

This clonotype was seen more than once but under ten times. This may come from a read error, since a much larger clone is one base off. The chain uses TRBV5-1 and TRBJ2-1; D gene unclear. The J call could be wrong; TRBJ2-7 is a better fit for the DNA end. The germline gives CDR1 SGHRS, CDR2 YFSETQ. This CDR3 has 15 residues. CDR3 DNA: TGCGCCAGCAGCTTAGACGCGAGCTCCTACAATGAGCAGTACTTC. Its protein product is CASSLDASSYNEQYF.

The chain is built from TRBV20-1 and TRBJ2-7, with a weak D call TRBD1 (5 bases). The J call may be mistaken, given a closer DNA end match to TRBJ2-5. Germline CDR1 reads DFQATT; CDR2 reads SNEGSKA (reference sequence). This CDR3 is 14 amino acids long. The CDR3 bases are TGCAGTGCTAGAGCGGCCAGGGCACAAGAGACCCAGTACTTC. It is translated as CSARAARAQETQYF.

This clonotype was counted a few times. The rearrangement joins TRBV28 to TRBJ1-2, with a possible D match to TRBD1 (6 bases). From germline, CDR1 is MDHEN and CDR2 SYDVKM. Deletions cut 2 bases from V and 7 bases from J, with 14 bases between. This CDR3 spans 14 amino acids. Here the CDR3 DNA reads TGTGCCAGCAGTTTAACACAGGGAGGCTCTGGCTACACCTTC. This encodes CASSLTQGGSGYTF.